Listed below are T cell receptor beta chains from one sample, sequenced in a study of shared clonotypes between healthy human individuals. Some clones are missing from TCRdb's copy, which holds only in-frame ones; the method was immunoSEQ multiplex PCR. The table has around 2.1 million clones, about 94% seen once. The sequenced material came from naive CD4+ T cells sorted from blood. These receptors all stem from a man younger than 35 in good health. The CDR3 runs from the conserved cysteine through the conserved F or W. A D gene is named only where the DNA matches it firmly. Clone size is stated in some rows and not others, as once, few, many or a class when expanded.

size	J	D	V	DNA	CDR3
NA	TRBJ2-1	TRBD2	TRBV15	TGTGCCACCAGCACCCGACTAGCGGGGGGTCTATACAATGAGCAGTTCTTC	CATSTRLAGGLYNEQFF
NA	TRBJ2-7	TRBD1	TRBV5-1	TGCGCCAGCAGCTGGGGGACAGCCAGTGACGAGCAGTACTTC	CASSWGTASDEQYF
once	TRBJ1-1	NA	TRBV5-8	TGTGCCAGCAGCTTGGCCGGGGCCATGAACACTGAAGCTTTCTTT	CASSLAGAMNTEAFF
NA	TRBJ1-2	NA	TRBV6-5	TGTGCCAGCAGTTACTTCGTCGGGACAAATCACGGCTACACCTTC	CASSYFVGTNHGYTF
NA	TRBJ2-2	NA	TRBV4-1	TGCGCCAGCAGCCAAGTACTAAACACCGGGGAGCTGTTTTTT	CASSQVLNTGELFF
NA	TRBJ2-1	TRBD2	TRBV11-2	TGTGCCAGCAGCTTAGCGGGGGGGACCTCCTCCTACAATGAGCAGTTCTTC	CASSLAGGTSSYNEQFF
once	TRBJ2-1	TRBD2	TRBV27	TGTGCCAGCAGTTTATCGGGGGGTAGCGGGACCCCTTACAATGAGCAGTTCTTC	CASSLSGGSGTPYNEQFF
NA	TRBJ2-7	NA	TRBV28	TGTGCCAGCAGTTTATCTCCGGGGAGCCACGAGCAGTACTTC	CASSLSPGSHEQYF
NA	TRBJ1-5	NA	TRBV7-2	TGTGCCAGCAGCTTTGGCGCTAATCAACAGCCCCAGCATTTT	CASSFGANQQPQHF
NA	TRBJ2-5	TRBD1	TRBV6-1	TGTGCCAGCGGGGACAGCCAAGAGACCCAGTACTTC	CASGDSQETQYF
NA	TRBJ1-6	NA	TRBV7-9	TGTGCCAGCAGCTCTAATTCCGGGACCGCTGGTAATTCACCCCTCCACTTT	CASSSNSGTAGNSPLHF
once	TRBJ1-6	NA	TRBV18	TGTGCCAGCTCACCACCGGCGCTGAGGGGCTATAATTCACCCCTCCACTTT	CASSPPALRGYNSPLHF
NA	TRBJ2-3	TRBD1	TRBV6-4	TGTGCCAGCAGCGGACAGGGGAGCACAGATACGCAGTATTTT	CASSGQGSTDTQYF
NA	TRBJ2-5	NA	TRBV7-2	TGTGCCAGCAGCTTTTGGAGCGGCGGAGAGACCCAGTACTTC	CASSFWSGGETQYF
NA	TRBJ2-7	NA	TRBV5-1	TGCGCCAGCAGCTTGGACGGGTCCTCCTACGAGCAGTACTTC	CASSLDGSSYEQYF
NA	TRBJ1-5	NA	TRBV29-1	TGCAGCGCCGGGGAGGGGAATCAGCCCCAGCATTTT	CSAGEGNQPQHF
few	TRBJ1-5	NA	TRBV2	TGTGCCAGCAGAAGGCAGAGCAATCAGCCCCAGCATTTT	CASRRQSNQPQHF
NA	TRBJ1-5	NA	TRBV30	TGTGCCTTGGGGGGCCAGTCGAATAGCAATCAGCCCCAGCATTTT	CALGGQSNSNQPQHF
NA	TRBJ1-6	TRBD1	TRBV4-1	TGCGCCAGCAGCCAAGCCTCAGGGGGCGCCTCGAATTCACCCCTCCACTTT	CASSQASGGASNSPLHF
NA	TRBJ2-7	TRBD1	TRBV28	TGTGCCAGCACTCCTGTGCGAGAGGGGGCTAGGGAGCAGTACTTC	CASTPVREGAREQYF
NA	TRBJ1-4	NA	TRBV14	TGTGCCAGCAGCTTTGGGACGGCTAATGAAAAACTGTTTTTT	CASSFGTANEKLFF
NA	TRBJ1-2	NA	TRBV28	TGTGCCAGTGTGGGGGCCTATGGCTACACCTTC	CASVGAYGYTF
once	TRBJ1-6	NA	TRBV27	TGTGCCAGCACCGGGGGGGGTAATTCACCCCTCCACTTT	CASTGGGNSPLHF
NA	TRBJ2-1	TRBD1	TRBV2	TGTGCCAGCCAGGACAGGCTGGCCTACAATGAGCAGTTCTTC	CASQDRLAYNEQFF
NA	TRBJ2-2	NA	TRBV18	TGTGCCAGCTCACCAAAGACAGGCCAAACCGGGGAGCTGTTTTTT	CASSPKTGQTGELFF
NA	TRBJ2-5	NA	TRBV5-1	TGCGCCAGCAGCTTGGGAGGGAGCGGGACCCAGTACTTC	CASSLGGSGTQYF
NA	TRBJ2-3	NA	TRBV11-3	TGTGCCAGCAGCTTAGATTTCGGCCAGAGCACAGATACGCAGTATTTT	CASSLDFGQSTDTQYF
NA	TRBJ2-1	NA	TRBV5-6	TGTGCCAGCAGCTTGGCTGGGGTTACCTACAATGAGCAGTTCTTC	CASSLAGVTYNEQFF
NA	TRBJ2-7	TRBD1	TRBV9	TGTGCCAGCAGCGTAGTCGGGACAGGGCCCTACGAGCAGTACTTC	CASSVVGTGPYEQYF
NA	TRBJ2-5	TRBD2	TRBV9	TGTGCCAGCAGCGTAGATAGCGGGGGAGAGACCCAGTACTTC	CASSVDSGGETQYF
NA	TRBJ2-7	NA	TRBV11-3	TGTGCCAGCAGCCCGGGGACCCTCTCCTACGAGCAGTACTTC	CASSPGTLSYEQYF
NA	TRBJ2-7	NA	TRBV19	TGTGCCAGTAGTGCTGCGGGAACCTCCGAGCAGTACTTC	CASSAAGTSEQYF
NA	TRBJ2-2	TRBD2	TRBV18	TGTGCCAGCTCACCACGGAGCCCTAGCGGGAGCGTTGACACCGGGGAGCTGTTTTTT	CASSPRSPSGSVDTGELFF
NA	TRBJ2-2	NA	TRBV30	TGTGCCTGTCTAGCCCCCTCGAACACCGGGGAGCTGTTTTTT	CACLAPSNTGELFF
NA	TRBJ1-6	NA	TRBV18	TGTGCCAGCTCAGCCTCAGGGAGCTCACCCCTCCACTTT	CASSASGSSPLHF
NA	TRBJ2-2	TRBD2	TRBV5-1	TGCGCCAGCAGCCCGGGACTAGCGGGCAACGCCTACACCGGGGAGCTGTTTTTT	CASSPGLAGNAYTGELFF
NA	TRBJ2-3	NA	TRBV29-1	TGCAGCGTTACAGGGACAGATACGCAGTATTTT	CSVTGTDTQYF
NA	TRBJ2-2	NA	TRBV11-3	TGTGCCAGCAGCTTAGATCCAGGCACCGGGGAGCTGTTTTTT	CASSLDPGTGELFF
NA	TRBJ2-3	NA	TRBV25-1	TGTGCCAGCAGTGAGACGTCTGATACGCAGTATTTT	CASSETSDTQYF
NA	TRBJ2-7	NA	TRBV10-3	TGTGCCATCCGCGGGACAGTTCTTTACGAGCAGTACTTC	CAIRGTVLYEQYF
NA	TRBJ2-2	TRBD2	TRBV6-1	TGTGCCAGCAGTGGGACTAGCGGGAGTATAATCGGGGAGCTGTTTTTT	CASSGTSGSIIGELFF
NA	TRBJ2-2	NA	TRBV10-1	TGCGCCAGCAGTGAGTCGAGTCGGGTGGGCACCGGGGAGCTGTTTTTT	CASSESSRVGTGELFF
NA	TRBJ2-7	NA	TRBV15	TGTGCCACCAGCAGAGAGAACGTACTCAGCTCCTACGAGCAGTACTTC	CATSRENVLSSYEQYF
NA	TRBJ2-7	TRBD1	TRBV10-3	TGTGCCATCAGTGAGAAGGGACAGGGGGCGCTCGAGCAGTACTTC	CAISEKGQGALEQYF
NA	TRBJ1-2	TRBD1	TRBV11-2	TGTGCCAGCAGCCCGGGACAGGGCGACTATGGCTACACCTTC	CASSPGQGDYGYTF
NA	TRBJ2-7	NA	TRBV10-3	TGTGCCATCAATGGAGCAGGGGGGCTCGACTCCTACGAGCAGTACTTC	CAINGAGGLDSYEQYF
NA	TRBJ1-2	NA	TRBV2	TGTGCCAGCAGTGAAGCCCTGGGACCGTACAGCTCAATTTATGGCTACACCTTC	CASSEALGPYSSIYGYTF
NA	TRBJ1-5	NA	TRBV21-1	TGTGCCAGCAAAGCGGGGGACTGGAGCAATCAGCCCCAGCATTTT	CASKAGDWSNQPQHF
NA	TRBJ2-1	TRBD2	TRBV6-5	TGTGCCAGCAGTTACTGGAGCGGGGGAAGCAATGAGCAGTTCTTC	CASSYWSGGSNEQFF
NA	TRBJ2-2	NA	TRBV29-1	TGCAGCGCCCCGTCGCAGGGTAACACCGGGGAGCTGTTTTTT	CSAPSQGNTGELFF
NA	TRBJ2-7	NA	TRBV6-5	TGTGCCAGCAGTCCTGGCCTCTACGAGCAGTACTTC	CASSPGLYEQYF
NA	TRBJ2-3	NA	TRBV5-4	TGTGCCAGCAGCTTGGGGAAGGATACGCAGTATTTT	CASSLGKDTQYF
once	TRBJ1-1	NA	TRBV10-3	TGTGCCATCAGCAAACAGGGCGAGATCACTGAAGCTTTCTTT	CAISKQGEITEAFF
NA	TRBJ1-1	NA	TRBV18	TGTGCCAGCTCACCAGTAGGGAACACTGAAGCTTTCTTT	CASSPVGNTEAFF
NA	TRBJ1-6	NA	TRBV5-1	TGCGCCAGCAGCCTCGACAGGAGCTCCTATAATTCACCCCTCCACTTT	CASSLDRSSYNSPLHF
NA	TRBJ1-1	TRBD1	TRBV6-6	TGTGCCAGCAGTAAAGACAGGGGGGACACTGAAGCTTTCTTT	CASSKDRGDTEAFF
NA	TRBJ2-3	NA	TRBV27	TGTGCCAGCAGTCCCACAGATACGCAGTATTTT	CASSPTDTQYF
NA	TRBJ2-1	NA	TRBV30	TGTGCCTGGAGTGTTAACTTAAATTACAATGAGCAGTTCTTC	CAWSVNLNYNEQFF
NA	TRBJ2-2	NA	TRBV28	TGTGCCAGCAGTTTGCGTGCGAACACCGGGGAGCTGTTTTTT	CASSLRANTGELFF
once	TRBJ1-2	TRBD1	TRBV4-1	TGCGCCAGCAGCCAAGGAGGGACAGGGGGCGCAAACTATGGCTACACCTTC	CASSQGGTGGANYGYTF